The 10 T cell receptor beta chains reported below all come from one sample, sequenced in a study of human T cells and chemical hapten exposure. As to time point: pre-sensitization, week 0. Stated treatment: therapeutic diphenylcyclopropenone sensitization with weekly scalp DPC. TCRdb fed the RACE reads into MiXCR, producing one record per CDR3 protein. The sample has some 400,000 distinct CDR3 sequences, less than 6.5% seen once. The sequences come from whole blood, collected in connection with sensitization to the hapten diphenylcyclopropenone (DPC). The receptor source for this set is a woman between 45 and 60 years old with alopecia areata. Some clones in this sample may be carry-over from other donors' samples.

This chain uses TRBV13 with TRBJ2-7; 10 nucleotides line up with TRBD1. With 4 bases clipped from V and 2 bases from J, the junction kept 8 bases outside the gene matches. CDR1 and CDR2 (germline): PRHDT, FYEKMQ (reference sequence). This CDR3 has 16 amino acids. The CDR3 bases are TGTGCCAGCAGCTCACTGAGGACAGGGGGAACCTACGAGCAGTACTTC. This encodes CASSSLRTGGTYEQYF.

Comment on this clonotype: A much larger clone differs by one base, so this may be a read error. The gene calls are TRBV29-1 and TRBJ2-7; D possibly uses TRBD1 or TRBD2 (5 bases each). Germline V gene data show CDR1 as SQVTM and CDR2 as ANQGSEA. The length of the CDR3 is 12 residues. Written as DNA, the CDR3 is TGCGGCGGTGTTTCGGGGACGGGCGAGCAGTACTTC. It specifies CGGVSGTGEQYF.

Ten or more counts support this clonotype. The chain links TRBV2 to TRBJ2-1; 9 positions match TRBD2. Trimming cost V 0 bases and J 10 bases; bases outside gene matches: 13. Germline CDR1 reads SNHLY; CDR2 reads FYNNEI. This CDR3 is built from 17 residues. Written as DNA, the CDR3 is TGTGCCAGCAGTGAAGCGCTTCGGCTAGCGGGATTTGGGGAGCAGTTCTTC. This translates into CASSEALRLAGFGEQFF.

This clonotype appeared many times. The chain employs TRBV6-6 and TRBJ1-1, with 7 bases matching TRBD1. CDR1 is MNHNY, CDR2 SVGAGI, per germline (reference sequence). This CDR3 has 16 residues. Germline trimming cut 1 base from V and 0 bases from J; bases unmatched to any gene: 5. For the CDR3, the DNA is TGTGCCAGCAGTTACTTCTCGACAGGGATGAACACTGAAGCTTTCTTT. This gives the protein CASSYFSTGMNTEAFF.

The rearrangement joins TRBV18 to TRBJ1-5; 9 bases match TRBD1. The CDR3 length is 16 residues. After removal of 4 bases from V and 0 bases from J, the junction contained 4 bases not matched to a gene. Germline assignment: CDR1 KGHSH and CDR2 LQKENI. CDR3 sequence reads: CASSLSTGGSNQPQHF. The CDR3, as DNA: TGTGCCAGCTCACTCTCGACAGGGGGTAGCAATCAGCCCCAGCATTTT.

The chain couples TRBV6-5 to TRBJ1-4; possible D gene TRBD1, 5 bases. V shed 6 bases and J shed 9 bases, with 23 bases lying between them. This CDR3 is 16 amino acids long. The germline V gene encodes CDR1 MNHEY and CDR2 SVGAGI. CDR3 residues: CASSPRTLGLRKKLFF. The CDR3 DNA sequence: TGTGCCAGCAGCCCTAGGACCCTGGGACTTAGAAAAAAACTGTTTTTT.

This clonotype was observed a handful of times. The chain joins TRBV12-3 or TRBV12-4 to TRBJ1-5, with D possibly TRBD1 on 5 matching bases. The CDR3 is 14 residues long. Trimming cost V 7 bases and J 2 bases, with 12 bases left between them. This chain's CDR3 is CASTGARGNQPQHF. The CDR3 bases are TGTGCCAGCACCGGGGCCCGGGGCAATCAGCCCCAGCATTTT.

This clonotype has just a few counts. The V gene is TRBV7-2, the J gene TRBJ2-2; 11 nucleotides align to TRBD2. Germline V CDR1 and CDR2: SGHTA, FQGNSA. V dropped 5 bases and J dropped 2; count of bases not matched to a gene: 10. This CDR3 region has 18 residues. CDR3 protein: CASSLRPGTSGNTGELFF. CDR3 bases: TGTGCCAGCAGCCTCAGGCCCGGGACTAGCGGTAACACCGGGGAGCTGTTTTTT.

This clonotype was picked up many times. The chain employs TRBV2 and TRBJ1-4; D is undetermined. This CDR3 spans 14 amino acids. Per germline, CDR1 SNHLY and CDR2 FYNNEI. Deletions cut 6 bases from V and 4 bases from J, with 12 bases between. In DNA, the CDR3 is TGTGCCAGCAGAGGAAACAGAAATAATGAAAAACTGTTTTTT. Amino acid sequence: CASRGNRNNEKLFF. The variable domain in full, with the rest retrieved from reference TRBV2 and TRBJ1-4, is EPEVTQTPSHQVTQMGQEVILRCVPISNHLYFYWYRQILGQKVEFLVSFYNNEISEKSEIFDDQFSVERPDGSNFTLKIRSTKLEDSAMYFCASRGNRNNEKLFFGSGTQLSVL.

There are many counts of this clonotype. V gene TRBV29-1 combines with J gene TRBJ2-1, with TRBD1 matching over 7 bases. This CDR3 is 14 amino acids long. Per the germline V gene, CDR1 is SQVTM and CDR2 is ANQGSEA. The J segment lost 0 bases and the V segment lost 7 bases, leaving 6 bases of the junction unmatched. CDR3: CSASTGSSYNEQFF. CDR3 coding DNA: TGCAGCGCCTCGACAGGGAGCTCCTACAATGAGCAGTTCTTC.